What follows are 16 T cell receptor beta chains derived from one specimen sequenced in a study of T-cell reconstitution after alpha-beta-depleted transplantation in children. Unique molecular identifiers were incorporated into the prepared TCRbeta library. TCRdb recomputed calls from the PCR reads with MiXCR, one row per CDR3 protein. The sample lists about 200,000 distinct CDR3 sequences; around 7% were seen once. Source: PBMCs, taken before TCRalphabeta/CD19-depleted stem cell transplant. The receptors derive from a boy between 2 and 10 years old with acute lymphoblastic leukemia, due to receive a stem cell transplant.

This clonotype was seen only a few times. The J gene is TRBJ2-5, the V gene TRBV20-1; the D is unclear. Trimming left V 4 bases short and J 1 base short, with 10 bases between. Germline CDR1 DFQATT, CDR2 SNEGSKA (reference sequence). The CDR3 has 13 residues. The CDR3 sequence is CSAIVLPQETQYF. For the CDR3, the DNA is TGCAGTGCTATCGTACTCCCCCAAGAGACCCAGTACTTC.

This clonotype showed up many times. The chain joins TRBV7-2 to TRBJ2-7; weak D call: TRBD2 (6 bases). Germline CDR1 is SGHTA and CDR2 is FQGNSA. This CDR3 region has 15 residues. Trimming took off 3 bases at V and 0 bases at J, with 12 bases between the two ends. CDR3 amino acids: CASSFSSGLSYEQYF. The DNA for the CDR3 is TGTGCCAGCAGCTTTTCTTCGGGACTCTCCTACGAGCAGTACTTC.

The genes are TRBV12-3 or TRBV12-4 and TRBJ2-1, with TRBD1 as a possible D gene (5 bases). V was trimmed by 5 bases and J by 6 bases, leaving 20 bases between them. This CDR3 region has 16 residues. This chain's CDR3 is CASSPIAPSGRNEQFF. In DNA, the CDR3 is TGTGCCAGCAGTCCAATCGCCCCCTCAGGGCGCAATGAGCAGTTCTTC.

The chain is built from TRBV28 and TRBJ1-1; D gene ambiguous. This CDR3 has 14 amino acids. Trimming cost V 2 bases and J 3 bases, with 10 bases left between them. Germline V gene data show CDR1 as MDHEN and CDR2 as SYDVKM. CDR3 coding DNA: TGTGCCAGCAGTTTACCTGCTGGGGACACTGAAGCTTTCTTT. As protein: CASSLPAGDTEAFF.

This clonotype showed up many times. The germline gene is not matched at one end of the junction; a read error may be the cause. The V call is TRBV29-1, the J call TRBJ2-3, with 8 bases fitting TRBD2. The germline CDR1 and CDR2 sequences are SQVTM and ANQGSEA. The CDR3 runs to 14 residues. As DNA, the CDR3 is TGCAGCCACGCAGAGCGGGGGCCAGGAGATACCCAGTATTTT. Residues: CSHAERGPGDTQYF.

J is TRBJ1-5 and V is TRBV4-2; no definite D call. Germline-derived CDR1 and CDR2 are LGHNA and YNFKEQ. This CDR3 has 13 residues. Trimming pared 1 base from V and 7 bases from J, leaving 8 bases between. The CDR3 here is CASSQGVGQPQHF. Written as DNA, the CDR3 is TGTGCCAGCAGCCAAGGGGTGGGCCAGCCCCAGCATTTT.

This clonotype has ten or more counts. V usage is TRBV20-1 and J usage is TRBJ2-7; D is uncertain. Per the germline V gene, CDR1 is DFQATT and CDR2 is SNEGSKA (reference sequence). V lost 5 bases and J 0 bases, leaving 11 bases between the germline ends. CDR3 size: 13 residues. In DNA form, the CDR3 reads TGCAGTGCTTTCACCCCGCCCTCCTACGAGCAGTACTTC. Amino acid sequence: CSAFTPPSYEQYF.

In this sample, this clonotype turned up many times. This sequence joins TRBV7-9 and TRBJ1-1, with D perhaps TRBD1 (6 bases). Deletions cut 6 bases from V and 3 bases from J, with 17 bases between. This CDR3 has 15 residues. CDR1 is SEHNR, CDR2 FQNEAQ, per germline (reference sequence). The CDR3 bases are TGTGCCAGCAGTCAAGCGGTCAGGGGTGACACTGAAGCTTTCTTT. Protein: CASSQAVRGDTEAFF.

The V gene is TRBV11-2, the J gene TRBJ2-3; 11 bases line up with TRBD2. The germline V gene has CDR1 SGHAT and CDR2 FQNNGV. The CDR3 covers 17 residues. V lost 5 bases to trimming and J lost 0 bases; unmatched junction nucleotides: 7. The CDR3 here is CASSGIAGGLSTDTQYF. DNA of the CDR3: TGTGCCAGCAGCGGAATAGCGGGGGGGCTTAGCACAGATACGCAGTATTTT. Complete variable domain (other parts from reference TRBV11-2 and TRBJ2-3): EAGVAQSPRYKIIEKRQSVAFWCNPISGHATLYWYQQILGQGPKLLIQFQNNGVVDDSQLPKDRFSAERLKGVDSTLKIQPAKLEDSAVYLCASSGIAGGLSTDTQYFGPGTRLTVL.

The CDR3 region is CASSFGHSTDTQYF. CDR3 bases: TGTGCCAGCAGCTTTGGGCATAGCACAGATACGCAGTATTTT. V and J are TRBV11-2 and TRBJ2-3; D is unclear. Germline lookup yields CDR1 SGHAT and CDR2 FQNNGV. V was shortened by 3 bases and J by 0 bases, with 7 bases between the two germline ends. The CDR3 spans 14 residues.

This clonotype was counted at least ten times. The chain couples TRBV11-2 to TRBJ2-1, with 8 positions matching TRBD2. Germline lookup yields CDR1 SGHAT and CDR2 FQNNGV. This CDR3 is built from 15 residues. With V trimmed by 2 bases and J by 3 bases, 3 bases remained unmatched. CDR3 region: CASSLLGGDYNEQFF. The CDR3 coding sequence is TGTGCCAGCAGCTTACTCGGGGGGGACTACAATGAGCAGTTCTTC.

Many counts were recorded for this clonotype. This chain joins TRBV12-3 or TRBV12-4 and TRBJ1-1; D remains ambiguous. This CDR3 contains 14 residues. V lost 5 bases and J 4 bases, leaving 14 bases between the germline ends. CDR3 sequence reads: CASSLGPTGTEAFF. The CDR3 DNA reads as TGTGCCAGCAGTCTTGGACCCACCGGCACTGAAGCTTTCTTT.

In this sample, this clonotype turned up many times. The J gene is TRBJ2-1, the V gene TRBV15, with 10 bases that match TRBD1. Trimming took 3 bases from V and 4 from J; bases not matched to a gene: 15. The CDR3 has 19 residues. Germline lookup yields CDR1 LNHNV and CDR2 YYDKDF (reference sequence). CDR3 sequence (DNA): TGTGCCACCAGCAGGACGGCCTCGGCCGGGACAGGGGAGTACAATGAGCAGTTCTTC. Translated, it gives CATSRTASAGTGEYNEQFF.

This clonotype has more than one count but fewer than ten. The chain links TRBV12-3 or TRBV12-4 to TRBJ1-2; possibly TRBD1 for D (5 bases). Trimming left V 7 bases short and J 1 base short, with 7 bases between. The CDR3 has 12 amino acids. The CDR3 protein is CASTQGNYGYTF. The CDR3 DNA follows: TGTGCCAGCACCCAGGGTAACTATGGCTACACCTTC.

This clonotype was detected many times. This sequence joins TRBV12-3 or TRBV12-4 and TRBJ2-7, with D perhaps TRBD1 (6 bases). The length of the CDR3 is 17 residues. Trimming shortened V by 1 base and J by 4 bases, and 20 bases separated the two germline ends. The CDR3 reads CASSLGFGQGHFYEQYF. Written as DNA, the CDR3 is TGTGCCAGCAGTTTAGGATTCGGGCAGGGGCATTTTTACGAGCAGTACTTC.

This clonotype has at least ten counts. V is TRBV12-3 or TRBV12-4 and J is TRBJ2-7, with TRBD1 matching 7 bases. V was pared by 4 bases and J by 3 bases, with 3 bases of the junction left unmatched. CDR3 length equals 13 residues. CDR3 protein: CASSSTGDYEQYF. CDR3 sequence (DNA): TGTGCCAGCAGTTCAACAGGGGACTACGAGCAGTACTTC.